A single sample gave rise to the 15 T cell receptor beta chains below, sequenced in a study of blood T cell repertoires in COVID-19. Libraries were prepared by immunoSEQ multiplex PCR; TCRdb keeps only in-frame clonotypes and omits some of them. The sample lists roughly 80,000 clones; 80% to 90% were seen once. Sequencing was performed on peripheral blood. These receptors originate from a man over 45 with active COVID-19.

This chain connects TRBV5-1 to TRBJ1-1, with D possibly matching TRBD1 (6 bases). V was cut by 5 bases and J by 3 bases, with 11 bases left in between. Germline CDR1 reads SGHRS; CDR2 reads YFSETQ. The CDR3 is 13 residues long. The DNA for the CDR3 is TGCGCCAGCAGTACTGACAGGCACACTGAAGCTTTCTTT. This translates into CASSTDRHTEAFF.

The chain uses TRBV28 and TRBJ1-2; D gene uncertain. The CDR3 has 12 residues. Germline V gene sequence: CDR1 MDHEN, CDR2 SYDVKM. V was cut by 6 bases and J by 0 bases, with 5 bases left in between. The CDR3 nucleotides are TGTGCCAGCAGGGCTTCTAACTATGGCTACACCTTC. It encodes CASRASNYGYTF.

The gene calls are TRBV9 and TRBJ2-5; D may be TRBD2 (5 bases). V was shortened by 3 bases and J by 1 base, with 7 bases between the two germline ends. The germline CDR1 and CDR2 sequences are SGDLS and YYNGEE. The CDR3 is made up of 13 amino acids. Here the CDR3 DNA reads TGTGCCAGCAGCGGGGAGACCCAAGAGACCCAGTACTTC. It specifies CASSGETQETQYF.

The V call is TRBV18, the J call TRBJ1-6; maybe TRBD1 (6 bases). Trimming shortened V by 3 bases and J by 2 bases, and 11 bases separated the two germline ends. The CDR3 has 16 amino acids. From germline, CDR1 is KGHSH and CDR2 LQKENI. DNA for the CDR3: TGTGCCAGCTCACCCCAGGGGTCGCCCTATAATTCACCCCTCCACTTT. As protein: CASSPQGSPYNSPLHF.

The chain links TRBV6-4 to TRBJ2-1; D unresolved. Germline V gene sequence: CDR1 MRHNA, CDR2 SNTAGT. The CDR3 is 15 amino acids. V gave up 5 bases and J gave up 0 bases, with 11 bases separating them. The CDR3 sequence is CASSRTGFSYNEQFF. CDR3 DNA sequence: TGTGCCAGCAGTAGAACGGGTTTCTCCTACAATGAGCAGTTCTTC.

The V gene is TRBV27, the J gene TRBJ1-4, with no clear D. V lost 8 bases and J 0 bases, leaving 10 bases between the germline ends. The CDR3 contains 14 residues. Germline lookup yields CDR1 MNHEY and CDR2 SMNVEV (reference sequence). In nucleotides, the CDR3 is TGTGCCAGCCGGGAGGGATCAACTAATGAAAAACTGTTTTTT. Amino acids: CASREGSTNEKLFF. The full variable domain, its missing parts supplied by reference TRBV27 and TRBJ1-4, is EAQVTQNPRYLITVTGKKLTVTCSQNMNHEYMSWYRQDPGLGLRQIYYSMNVEVTDKGDVPEGYKVSRKEKRNFPLILESPSPNQTSLYFCASREGSTNEKLFFGSGTQLSVL.

V and J are TRBV12-2 and TRBJ2-3; TRBD1 is the table's D call and was not checked against the DNA. TRBV12-2 is reported as a pseudogene. This CDR3 comprises 16 residues. CDR3 protein: CASRLVLKGSTDTQYF. The CDR3 DNA reads as TGTGCAAGTCGCTTAGTCTTAAAGGGGTCAACAGATACGCAGTATTTT.

V gene TRBV28 combines with J gene TRBJ2-1; 7 bases are shared with TRBD1. The germline gives CDR1 MDHEN, CDR2 SYDVKM. This CDR3 comprises 16 residues. Trimming at V came to 6 bases and at J to 7 bases, leaving 15 bases not matched to a gene. The CDR3, as DNA: TGTGCCAGCAGCTTCCATGGGATTCGGACAGGTAATGAGCAGTTCTTC. Protein: CASSFHGIRTGNEQFF. Based on the CDR3 plus reference TRBV28 and TRBJ2-1, the full variable domain is DVKVTQSSRYLVKRTGEKVFLECVQDMDHENMFWYRQDPGLGLRLIYFSYDVKMKEKGDIPEGYSVSREKKERFSLILESASTNQTSMYLCASSFHGIRTGNEQFFGPGTRLTVL.

This chain uses TRBV29-1 with TRBJ2-3, with TRBD2 matching over 10 bases. CDR1 and CDR2 from the germline V gene are SQVTM and ANQGSEA. This CDR3 comprises 14 residues. Trimming took 6 bases from V and 6 from J; bases not matched to a gene: 9. In DNA form, the CDR3 reads TGCAGCGTGCTAAGCGGGGGGGCGTCTGATACGCAGTATTTT. It translates to CSVLSGGASDTQYF.

This sequence joins TRBV5-1 and TRBJ1-4; 9 positions agree with TRBD1. V lost 4 bases to trimming and J lost 6 bases; unmatched junction nucleotides: 7. The CDR3 consists of 15 residues. Germline loops: CDR1 SGHRS, CDR2 YFSETQ. CDR3 bases: TGCGCCAGCAGCGCTACAGGGGGCGCTTATGAAAAACTGTTTTTT. Translation: CASSATGGAYEKLFF.

This chain connects TRBV28 to TRBJ1-3; 8 bases are a match to TRBD1. After removal of 11 bases from V and 3 bases from J, the junction contained 12 bases not matched to a gene. This CDR3 has 15 residues. Germline V gives CDR1 MDHEN, CDR2 SYDVKM. The CDR3, as DNA: TGTGCCGGATCGGGGGGCAGGGGGCTTGGAAACACCATATATTTT. As protein: CAGSGGRGLGNTIYF.

This clone was recorded a few times. The genes are TRBV20-1 and TRBJ2-1; 10 bases fit TRBD2. The CDR3 has 15 amino acids. Germline V gives CDR1 DFQATT, CDR2 SNEGSKA (reference sequence). Germline trimming cut 3 bases from V and 9 bases from J; bases unmatched to any gene: 11. The CDR3 region has the DNA TGCAGTGCTAGTAAACCGCTAGCGGGAGCGGCTGAGCAGTTCTTC. Its translation: CSASKPLAGAAEQFF.

V is TRBV7-2 and J is TRBJ2-6; 8 positions match TRBD1. Germline CDR1 SGHTA, CDR2 FQGNSA. There are 19 residues in the CDR3. Losses at the gene ends were 4 bases for V and 1 base for J; bases not matched to a gene: 12. CDR3 sequence reads: CASSSPLGTGVSGANVLTF. CDR3 nucleotide sequence: TGTGCCAGCAGCTCCCCCCTTGGGACAGGTGTTTCTGGGGCCAACGTCCTGACTTTC.

CDR3 nucleotides: TGCGCCAGCAGCCAAGGTGGGACTAGCGGGGGGGAAACAGATACGCAGTATTTT. This translates into CASSQGGTSGGETDTQYF. This sequence joins TRBV4-3 and TRBJ2-3; 16 bases are a match to TRBD2. Trimming cost V 1 base and J 3 bases; bases outside gene matches: 4. Looked up from germline, CDR1 is LGHNA and CDR2 is YSLEER. The CDR3 has 18 amino acids.

The rearrangement joins TRBV7-2 to TRBJ2-7; the match to TRBD1 covers 7 bases. The CDR3 sequence is 15 residues long. Germline CDR1 SGHTA, CDR2 FQGNSA. Germline trimming cut 5 bases from V and 4 bases from J; bases unmatched to any gene: 11. CDR3 in DNA: TGTGCCAGCAGCCCCCGGACAGGAGGAGTGTACGAGCAGTACTTC. It yields the protein CASSPRTGGVYEQYF. The full variable domain, with the rest looked up from reference TRBV7-2 and TRBJ2-7, is GAGVSQSPSNKVTEKGKDVELRCDPISGHTALYWYRQSLGQGLEFLIYFQGNSAPDKSGLPSDRFSAERTGGSVSTLTIQRTQQEDSAVYLCASSPRTGGVYEQYFGPGTRLTVT.